This entry concerns a single TCR beta chain. The antigen it recognizes is unknown. No base qualities exist here, and no much larger clone lies one base off it. This sample includes further DNA sequences coding for the same CDR3. V loses 0 bases, J loses 5 bases, and the germline ends lie 8 bases apart. Measured from the cysteine to the phenylalanine, the CDR3 is 13 residues long. Of all the DNA, just the CDR3 is kept, 39 bases in frame from base 1. In the germline V gene (reference sequence), CDR1 corresponds to SGHNT and CDR2 to YYREEE. The sample originates from a study of shared clonotypes between healthy human individuals (dated by TCRdb to about 2020). About the investigation overall: Three men and a couple of women, aged 18 to 49 years, made up the cohort. For each donor, three plates each were used for CD4 naive and CD4 memory, two plates were used for CD8 naive, and one plate was used for CD8 memory. The study deeply sequenced blood TCR repertoires of about five healthy adults to estimate repertoire size and the extent of clonotype sharing between individuals. To increase sequencing depth and limit assay-specific biases, TCR repertoire library preparation and sequencing were carried out by different laboratories using diverse techniques. Per donor, leukapheresis produced somewhere between about 0.85 and 8.9 billion PBMCs.

The full study reports these points: Rarefaction of sorted-subset datasets indicated incomplete sequencing despite the large sequencing depth. Naive subsets generally had larger estimated clonotype richness than memory subsets. Sampling was restricted to blood, and TCR repertoires in tissues likely differ from the TCR repertoires found in blood. Higher generation probabilities were observed for clonotypes shared by all four sorted-subset donors than for non-shared clonotypes. Pairwise subsampling indicated that sequencing depth was expected to affect the degree of clonotype sharing among donors. Around 5.4% of naive CD4, around 3.5% of naive CD8, around 2.3% of memory CD4, and about 0.4% of memory CD8 clonotypes were shared across several donors. The small number of donors limited the genetic and exposure-history diversity represented.

Using the deep immunoSEQ assay, TCR CDR3 regions were amplified from genomic DNA by multiplex PCR. Extracted genomic DNA from each cell subset was distributed evenly across all wells of several immunoSEQ 96-well plates, and each plate was treated as a replicate. For sorted subsets, 150 to 250 ng genomic DNA, equal to some 28,000 T cell genomes, was loaded into each replicate PCR. Purified libraries were quantified with a Qubit 3.0 fluorometer, sized on a Bioanalyzer 2100, and re-quantified with the KAPA Library Quantification kit. Every immunoSEQ 96-well plate was sequenced on a dedicated single-read 150-cycle Illumina NextSeq 550 flow cell. For the original study's pipeline: Because only junctional sequences without quality scores were contained in the immunoSEQ output, filtering matching that applied to full-length reads could not be performed. To assign V/J genes and CDR3, sequences were annotated using PyIR, a Python wrapper for IgBLAST v1.9, with IMGT germline references. Reads were removed for weak V/J assignments (E-value above 1e-6), missing CDR3, stop codons, out-of-frame junctions, or ambiguous translated residues. A V3J clonotype was defined by an identical inferred V gene, J gene, and CDR3 amino acid sequence. To compute the percentage overlap between repertoires, the number of shared unique clonotypes was divided by the size of the smaller repertoire. Repertoire richness was assessed with RTK rarefaction, the Chao1 estimator, and Recon v2.1 estimates of unobserved clonotypes. OLGA was used to compute generation probabilities for all TCRbeta clonotypes that the gDNA method yielded from a few donors. In its TCRdb copy, this immuneACCESS table keeps in-frame sequences only and misses some clones. Where compared with another copy, unresolved V genes explain less than half of these, and the others have no known cause. V, J and clone size are those of that table, while D and trimming were read from the DNA. The sample contains under 850,000 clones, around 77% of them found a single time. The ten biggest clones cover around 1.8% of the sample.

The donors were healthy, HIV-negative adults who had no recently reported acute infections or vaccinations. Every donor was a Caucasian adult residing in Nashville, Tennessee, USA. CD4+ T cells were enriched by magnetic negative selection; naive cells were then positively selected on CD45RA, and the negative fraction formed the memory subset. After blood collection by leukapheresis, PBMCs were isolated using Ficoll-Histopaque density gradient centrifugation and then cryopreserved in the vapor phase of liquid nitrogen. Purity and quantity of every magnetically sorted T cell population were checked by analytical flow cytometry. Each sorted fraction had its genomic DNA isolated and then quantified by UV absorbance on a Nanodrop 2000c.

This clonotype was obtained from a woman aged 30 to 39 in good health. The sequence links TRBV5-4 to TRBJ2-5; 6 matching bases give a weak D call of TRBD2. Sequences were obtained from memory CD4+ T cells sorted from blood. In the paper's terms, the cell subset or site label means: CD45RA-negative fraction. The CDR3 loop reads CASSLGGEETQYF. The DNA sequence reads TGTGCCAGCAGCTTGGGCGGGGAGGAGACCCAGTACTTC.